Given below is one T cell receptor beta chain in context. The patients, who ranged from 18 to 65 in age, presented with newly diagnosed hyperthyroidism lasting under 2 months. The source of the sample is a study of T cells in Graves' hyperthyroidism and ophthalmopathy. Amplified TCR beta CDR3 regions came from RNA transcripts. TCR CDR3 underwent first-round RT-PCR with the HTBI primer set. Each CDR3 protein gets one entry after TCRdb re-called the multiplex PCR reads with MiXCR. The repertoire consists of under 350,000 distinct CDR3 sequences, with roughly a fifth occurring once and the leading ten covering 50%. The length of the CDR3 is 14 residues. Germline CDR1 reads SGHTA; CDR2 reads FQGTGA. Trimming removed 1 base at V and 5 bases at J, with 9 bases between.

V is TRBV7-3 and J is TRBJ2-1; possibly TRBD1 or TRBD2 for D (5 bases each). Sample: blood. The TCR originated in a woman in her 50s with Graves' hyperthyroidism. The CDR3 DNA sequence: TGTGCCAGCAGCTTAAATCAGGGAGACAATGAGCAGTTCTTC. Translation gives CASSLNQGDNEQFF.